This is a list of T cell receptor beta chains from one sample in a study of T cells in Graves' hyperthyroidism and ophthalmopathy. From the multiplex PCR reads, TCRdb called clonotypes with MiXCR, one entry per CDR3 protein. The table has hundreds of thousands of distinct CDR3 sequences, around 13% seen once. The material sequenced was blood. Receptors originate from a young woman with Graves' hyperthyroidism. Both conserved end residues are part of each CDR3. D genes are given only for firm matches. Clone size is shown for a subset of rows, as once, few, many or a class of expanded clone.

TRBD2	TRBV12-3/TRBV12-4	TRBJ2-1	many	TGTGCCAGCAGCCACGGGGGGGCGGATGAGCAGTTCTTC	CASSHGGADEQFF
-	TRBV6-1	TRBJ2-1	many	TGTGCCAGCAGTTCCCCTTCCTCCTACAATGAGCAGTTCTTC	CASSSPSSYNEQFF
TRBD2	TRBV6-1	TRBJ2-3	few	TGTGCCAGCAGGGCAACTAGCGGGAGGCGAGATACGCAGTATTTT	CASRATSGRRDTQYF
TRBD1	TRBV5-1	TRBJ1-2	many	TGCGCCAGCAGCTCAGGACAGGGGACGTATGGCTACACCTTC	CASSSGQGTYGYTF
TRBD2	TRBV7-2	TRBJ2-1	-	TGTGCCAGCAGCTTTTTATTAGCGGGCAATGAGCAGTTCTTC	CASSFLLAGNEQFF
-	TRBV27	TRBJ2-2	-	TGTGCCAGCAGTCTACTCCCCACCGGGGAGCTGTTTTTT	CASSLLPTGELFF
TRBD2	TRBV27	TRBJ2-1	-	TGTGCCAGCAGAATCGGGGGGGGATATTATTACAATGAGCAGTTCTTC	CASRIGGGYYYNEQFF
-	TRBV11-2	TRBJ2-5	many	TGTGCCAGCAGCCCCGGATTTGAAGAGACCCAGTACTTC	CASSPGFEETQYF
TRBD1	TRBV10-3	TRBJ1-1	-	TGTGCCAGGTACAGGGGGCAGTCTGAAGCTTTCTTT	CARYRGQSEAFF
-	TRBV5-6	TRBJ2-3	-	TGTGCCAGCAGCCCGGGCCACTCCACAGATACGCAGTATTTT	CASSPGHSTDTQYF
-	TRBV7-9	TRBJ2-5	few	TGTGCCAGCAGCTTAGGGGGAACAGGGAAACAAGAGACCCAGTACTTC	CASSLGGTGKQETQYF
TRBD2	TRBV2	TRBJ2-1	few	TGTGCCAGCGGGGGGGGGAAGCCGCATGAGCAGTTCTTC	CASGGGKPHEQFF
-	TRBV19	TRBJ1-1	-	TGTGCCAGTAGTACAAAGAAGGGTGTGAACACTGAAGCTTTCTTT	CASSTKKGVNTEAFF